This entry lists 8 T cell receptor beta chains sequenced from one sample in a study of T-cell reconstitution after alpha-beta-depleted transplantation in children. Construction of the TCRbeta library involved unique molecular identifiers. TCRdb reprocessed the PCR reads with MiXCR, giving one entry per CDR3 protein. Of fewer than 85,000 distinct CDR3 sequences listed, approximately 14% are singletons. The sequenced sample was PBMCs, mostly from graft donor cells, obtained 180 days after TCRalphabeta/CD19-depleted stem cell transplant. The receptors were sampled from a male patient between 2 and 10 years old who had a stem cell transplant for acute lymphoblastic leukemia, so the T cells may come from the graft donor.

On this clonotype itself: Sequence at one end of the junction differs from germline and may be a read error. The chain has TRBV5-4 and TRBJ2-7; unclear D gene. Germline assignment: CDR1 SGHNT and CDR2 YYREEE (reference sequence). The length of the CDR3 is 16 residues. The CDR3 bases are TGTGCCATCAGCTTCGGCCTCCTCTGGAGCTCCTACGAGCAGTACTTC. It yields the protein CAISFGLLWSSYEQYF.

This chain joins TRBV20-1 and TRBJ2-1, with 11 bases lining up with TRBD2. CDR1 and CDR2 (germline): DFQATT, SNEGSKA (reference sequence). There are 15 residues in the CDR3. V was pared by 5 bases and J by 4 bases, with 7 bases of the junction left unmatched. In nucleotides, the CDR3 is TGCAGTGCTGTAGGTCTAGCGGGGGGATACAATGAGCAGTTCTTC. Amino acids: CSAVGLAGGYNEQFF.

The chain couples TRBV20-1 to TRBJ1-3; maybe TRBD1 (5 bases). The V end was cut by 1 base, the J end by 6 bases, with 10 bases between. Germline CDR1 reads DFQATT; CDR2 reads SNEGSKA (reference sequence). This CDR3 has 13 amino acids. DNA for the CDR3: TGCAGTGCTAGAGGGGTCGGGGCAAACACCATATATTTT. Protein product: CSARGVGANTIYF.

Here the CDR3 DNA reads TGTGCCACCAGCAGGGACAGGAGTTTCCTCTCTGGGGCCAACGTCCTGACTTTC. It translates to CATSRDRSFLSGANVLTF. The chain couples TRBV15 to TRBJ2-6, with TRBD1 matching over 7 bases. The CDR3 contains 18 residues. Germline CDR1 LNHNV, CDR2 YYDKDF (reference sequence). V shed 3 bases and J 0 bases; nucleotides not matched to a gene: 8.

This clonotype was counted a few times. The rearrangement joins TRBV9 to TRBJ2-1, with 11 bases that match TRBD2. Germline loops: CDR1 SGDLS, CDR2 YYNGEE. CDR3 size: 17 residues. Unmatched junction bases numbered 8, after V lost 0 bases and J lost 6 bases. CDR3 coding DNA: TGTGCCAGCAGCGTAGGGGGTAGCGGGGGGGCCATCAATGAGCAGTTCTTC. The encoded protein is CASSVGGSGGAINEQFF.

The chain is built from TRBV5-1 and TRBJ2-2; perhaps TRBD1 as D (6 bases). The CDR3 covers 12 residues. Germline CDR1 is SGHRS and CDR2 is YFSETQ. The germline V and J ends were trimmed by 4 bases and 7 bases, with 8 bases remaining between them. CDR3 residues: CASSLQGGELFF. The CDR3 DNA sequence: TGCGCCAGCAGCCTACAGGGCGGGGAGCTGTTTTTT. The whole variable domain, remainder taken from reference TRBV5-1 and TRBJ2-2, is KAGVTQTPRYLIKTRGQQVTLSCSPISGHRSVSWYQQTPGQGLQFLFEYFSETQRNKGNFPGRFSGRQFSNSRSEMNVSTLELGDSALYLCASSLQGGELFFGEGSRLTVL.

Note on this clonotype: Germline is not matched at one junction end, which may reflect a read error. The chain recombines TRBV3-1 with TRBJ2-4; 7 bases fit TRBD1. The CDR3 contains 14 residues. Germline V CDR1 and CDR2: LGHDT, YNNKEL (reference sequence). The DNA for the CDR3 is TGTGCCAGCAGCCGAGACCTAGGACAGGCGGCCCTCCACTTC. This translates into CASSRDLGQAALHF.

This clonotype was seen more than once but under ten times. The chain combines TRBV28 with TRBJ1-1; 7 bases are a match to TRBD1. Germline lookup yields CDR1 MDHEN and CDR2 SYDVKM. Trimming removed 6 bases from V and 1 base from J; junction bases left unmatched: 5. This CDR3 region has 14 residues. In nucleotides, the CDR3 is TGTGCCAGCAGGACGGGACAGCCGAACACTGAAGCTTTCTTT. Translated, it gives CASRTGQPNTEAFF.